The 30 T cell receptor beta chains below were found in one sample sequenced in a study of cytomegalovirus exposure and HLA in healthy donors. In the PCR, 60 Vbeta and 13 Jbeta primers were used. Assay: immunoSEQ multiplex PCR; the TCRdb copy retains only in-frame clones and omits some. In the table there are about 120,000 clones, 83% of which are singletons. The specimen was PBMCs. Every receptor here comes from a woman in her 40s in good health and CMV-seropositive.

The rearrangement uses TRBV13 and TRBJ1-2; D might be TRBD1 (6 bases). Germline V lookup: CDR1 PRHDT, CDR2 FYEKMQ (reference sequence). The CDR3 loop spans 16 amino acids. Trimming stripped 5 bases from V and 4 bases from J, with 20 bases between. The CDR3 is CASSPRTASSFYGYTF. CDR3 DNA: TGTGCCAGCAGCCCTAGGACAGCGTCAAGTTTCTATGGCTACACCTTC.

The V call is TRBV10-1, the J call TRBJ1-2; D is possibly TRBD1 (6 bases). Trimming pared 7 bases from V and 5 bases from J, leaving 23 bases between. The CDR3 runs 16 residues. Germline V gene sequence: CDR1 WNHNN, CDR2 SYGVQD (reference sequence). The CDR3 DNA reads TGCGCCAGCACTAGAGTACAGGGTTTGGGTCCGTATGGCTACACCTTC. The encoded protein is CASTRVQGLGPYGYTF.

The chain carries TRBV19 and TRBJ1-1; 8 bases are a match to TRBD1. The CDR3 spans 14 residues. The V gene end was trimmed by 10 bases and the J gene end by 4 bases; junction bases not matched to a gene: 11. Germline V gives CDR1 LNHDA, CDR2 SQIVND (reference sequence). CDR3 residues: CATYRTGGVTEAFF. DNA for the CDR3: TGTGCCACCTATCGAACAGGGGGAGTCACTGAAGCTTTCTTT.

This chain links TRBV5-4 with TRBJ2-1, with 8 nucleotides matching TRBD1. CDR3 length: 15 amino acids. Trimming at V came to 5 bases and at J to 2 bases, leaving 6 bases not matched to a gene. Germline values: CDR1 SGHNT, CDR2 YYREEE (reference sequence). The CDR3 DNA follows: TGTGCCAGCAGACGGACAGGGATGACCTACAATGAGCAGTTCTTC. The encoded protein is CASRRTGMTYNEQFF.

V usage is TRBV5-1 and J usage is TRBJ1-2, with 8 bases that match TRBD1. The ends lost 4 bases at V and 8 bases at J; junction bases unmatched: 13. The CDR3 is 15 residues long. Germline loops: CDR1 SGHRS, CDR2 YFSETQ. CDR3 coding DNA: TGCGCCAGCAGCCCCCAAGGACAGGGACCCAGCGGCTACACCTTC. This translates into CASSPQGQGPSGYTF.

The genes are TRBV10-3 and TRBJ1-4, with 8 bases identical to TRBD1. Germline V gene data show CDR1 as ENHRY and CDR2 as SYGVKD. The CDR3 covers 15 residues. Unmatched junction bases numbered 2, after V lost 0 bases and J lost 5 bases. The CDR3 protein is CAISESDRGNEKLFF. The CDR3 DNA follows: TGTGCCATCAGTGAGTCAGACAGGGGCAATGAAAAACTGTTTTTT.

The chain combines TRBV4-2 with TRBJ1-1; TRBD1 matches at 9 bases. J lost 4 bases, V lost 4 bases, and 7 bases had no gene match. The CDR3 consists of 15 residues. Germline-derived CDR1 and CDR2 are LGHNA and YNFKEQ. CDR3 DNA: TGTGCCAGCAGCCGGACCGGGACAGGGTTCACTGAAGCTTTCTTT. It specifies CASSRTGTGFTEAFF.

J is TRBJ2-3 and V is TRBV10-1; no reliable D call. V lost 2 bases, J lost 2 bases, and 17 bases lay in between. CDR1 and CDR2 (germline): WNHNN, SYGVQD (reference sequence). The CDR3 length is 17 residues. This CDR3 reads CASSERLGDAFTDTQYF. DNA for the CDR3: TGCGCCAGCAGTGAGAGGCTAGGCGACGCCTTCACAGATACGCAGTATTTT.

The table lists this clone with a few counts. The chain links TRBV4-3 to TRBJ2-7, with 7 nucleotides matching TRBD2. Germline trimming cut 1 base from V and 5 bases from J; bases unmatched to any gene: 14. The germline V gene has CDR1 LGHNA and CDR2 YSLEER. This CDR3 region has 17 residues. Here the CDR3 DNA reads TGCGCCAGCAGCCAAGTTGTGGCGGGAGAAATCCCCCACGAGCAGTACTTC. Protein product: CASSQVVAGEIPHEQYF.

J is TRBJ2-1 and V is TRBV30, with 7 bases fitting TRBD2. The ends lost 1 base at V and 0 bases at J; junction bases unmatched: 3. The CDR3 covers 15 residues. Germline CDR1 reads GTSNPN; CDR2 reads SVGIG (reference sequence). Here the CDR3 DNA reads TGTGCCTGGAGTGGGGGAGGGGCCTCCTACAATGAGCAGTTCTTC. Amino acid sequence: CAWSGGGASYNEQFF. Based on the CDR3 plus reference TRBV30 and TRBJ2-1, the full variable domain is SQTIHQWPATLVQPVGSPLSLECTVEGTSNPNLYWYRQAAGRGLQLLFYSVGIGQISSEVPQNLSASRPQDRQFILSSKKLLLSDSGFYLCAWSGGGASYNEQFFGPGTRLTVL.

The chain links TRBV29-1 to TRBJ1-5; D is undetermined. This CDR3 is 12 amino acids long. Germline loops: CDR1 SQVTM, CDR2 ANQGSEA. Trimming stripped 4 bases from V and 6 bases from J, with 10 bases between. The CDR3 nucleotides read TGCAGCGTTGGAAACTCGGGTCAGCCCCAGCATTTT. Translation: CSVGNSGQPQHF.

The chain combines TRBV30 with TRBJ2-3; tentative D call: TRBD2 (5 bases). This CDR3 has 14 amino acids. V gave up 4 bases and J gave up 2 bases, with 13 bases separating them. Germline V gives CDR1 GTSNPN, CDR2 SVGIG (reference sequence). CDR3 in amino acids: CAWNGERSTDTQYF. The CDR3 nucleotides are TGTGCCTGGAACGGGGAGCGCTCCACAGATACGCAGTATTTT.

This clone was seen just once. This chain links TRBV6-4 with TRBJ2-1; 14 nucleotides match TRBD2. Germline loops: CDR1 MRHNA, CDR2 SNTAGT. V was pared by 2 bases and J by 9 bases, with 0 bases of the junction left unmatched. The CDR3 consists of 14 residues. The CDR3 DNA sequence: TGTGCCAGCAGTGACGGGACTAGCGGGAGTGAGCAGTTCTTC. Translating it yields CASSDGTSGSEQFF.

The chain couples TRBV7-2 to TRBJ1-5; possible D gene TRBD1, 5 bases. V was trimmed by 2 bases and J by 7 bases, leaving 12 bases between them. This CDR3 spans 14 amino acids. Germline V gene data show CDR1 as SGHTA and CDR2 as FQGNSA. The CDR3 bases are TGTGCCAGCAGCTTACGTCAGGGTCCACAGCCCCAGCATTTT. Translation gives CASSLRQGPQPQHF.

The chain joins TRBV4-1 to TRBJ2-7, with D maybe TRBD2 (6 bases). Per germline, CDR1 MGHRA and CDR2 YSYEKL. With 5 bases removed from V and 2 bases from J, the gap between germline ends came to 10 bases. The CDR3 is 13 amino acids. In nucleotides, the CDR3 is TGCGCCAGCAGCTGGGGGGTGACCTACGAGCAGTACTTC. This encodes CASSWGVTYEQYF.

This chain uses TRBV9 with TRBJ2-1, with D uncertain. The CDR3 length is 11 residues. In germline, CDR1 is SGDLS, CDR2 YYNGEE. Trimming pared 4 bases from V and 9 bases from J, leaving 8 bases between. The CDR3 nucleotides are TGTGCCAGCAGCTCCATCAGTGAGCAGTTCTTC. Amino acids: CASSSISEQFF.

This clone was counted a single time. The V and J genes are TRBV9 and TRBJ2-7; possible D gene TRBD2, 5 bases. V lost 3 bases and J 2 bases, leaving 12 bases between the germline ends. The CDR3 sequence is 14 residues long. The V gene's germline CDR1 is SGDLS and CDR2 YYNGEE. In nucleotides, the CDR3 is TGTGCCAGCAGCGCGGCGGCGGGCCCCTACGAGCAGTACTTC. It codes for CASSAAAGPYEQYF.

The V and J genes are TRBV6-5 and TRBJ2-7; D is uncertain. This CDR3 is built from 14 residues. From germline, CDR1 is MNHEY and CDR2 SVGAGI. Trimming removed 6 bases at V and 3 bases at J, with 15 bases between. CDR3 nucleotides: TGTGCCAGCAGCTCGACCCCGACTGTCTACGAGCAGTACTTC. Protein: CASSSTPTVYEQYF.

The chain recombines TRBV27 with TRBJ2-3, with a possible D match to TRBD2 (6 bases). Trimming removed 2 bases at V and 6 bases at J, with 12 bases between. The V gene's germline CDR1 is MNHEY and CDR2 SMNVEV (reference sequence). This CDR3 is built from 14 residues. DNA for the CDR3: TGTGCCAGCAGTTTAATCCCTAGCGTCGATACGCAGTATTTT. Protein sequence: CASSLIPSVDTQYF.

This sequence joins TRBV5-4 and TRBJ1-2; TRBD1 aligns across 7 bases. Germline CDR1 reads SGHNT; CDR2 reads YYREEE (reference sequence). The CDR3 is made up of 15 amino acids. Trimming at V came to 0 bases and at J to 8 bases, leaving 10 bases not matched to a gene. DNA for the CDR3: TGTGCCAGCAGCTTGGCCAGGGGGATAAATGGGGGCTACACCTTC. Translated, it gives CASSLARGINGGYTF.

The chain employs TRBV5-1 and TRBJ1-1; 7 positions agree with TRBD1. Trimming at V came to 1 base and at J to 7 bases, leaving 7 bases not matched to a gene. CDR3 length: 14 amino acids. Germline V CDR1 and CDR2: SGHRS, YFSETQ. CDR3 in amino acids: CASSLSGQNVEAFF. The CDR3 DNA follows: TGCGCCAGCAGCTTGTCGGGACAGAATGTTGAAGCTTTCTTT. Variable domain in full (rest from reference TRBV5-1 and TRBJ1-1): KAGVTQTPRYLIKTRGQQVTLSCSPISGHRSVSWYQQTPGQGLQFLFEYFSETQRNKGNFPGRFSGRQFSNSRSEMNVSTLELGDSALYLCASSLSGQNVEAFFGQGTRLTVV.

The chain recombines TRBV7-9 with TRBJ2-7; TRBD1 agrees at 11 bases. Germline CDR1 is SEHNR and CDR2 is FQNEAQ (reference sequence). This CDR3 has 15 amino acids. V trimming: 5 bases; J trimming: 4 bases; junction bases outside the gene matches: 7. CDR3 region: CASSPDRGRDYEQYF. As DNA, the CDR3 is TGTGCCAGCAGCCCGGACAGGGGGCGAGATTACGAGCAGTACTTC.

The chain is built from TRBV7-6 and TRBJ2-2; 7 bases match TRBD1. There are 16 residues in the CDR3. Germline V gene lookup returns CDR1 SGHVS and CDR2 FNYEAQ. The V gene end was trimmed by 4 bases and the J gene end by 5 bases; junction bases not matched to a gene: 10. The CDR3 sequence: CASSSPGTDETGELFF. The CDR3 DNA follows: TGTGCCAGCAGCTCCCCCGGGACAGATGAAACCGGGGAGCTGTTTTTT.

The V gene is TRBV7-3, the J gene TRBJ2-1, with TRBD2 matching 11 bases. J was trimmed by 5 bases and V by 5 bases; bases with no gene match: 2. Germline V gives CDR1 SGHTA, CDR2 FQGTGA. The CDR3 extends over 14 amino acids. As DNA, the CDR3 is TGTGCCAGCAGCAAACTAGCGGGAGACAATGAGCAGTTCTTC. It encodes CASSKLAGDNEQFF.

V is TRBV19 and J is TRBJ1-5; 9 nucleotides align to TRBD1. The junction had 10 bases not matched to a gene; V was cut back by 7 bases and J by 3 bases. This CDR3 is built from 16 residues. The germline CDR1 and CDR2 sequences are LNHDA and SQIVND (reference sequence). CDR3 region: CASIQDRGIDNQPQHF. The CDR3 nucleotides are TGTGCCAGTATTCAGGACAGGGGTATCGACAATCAGCCCCAGCATTTT.

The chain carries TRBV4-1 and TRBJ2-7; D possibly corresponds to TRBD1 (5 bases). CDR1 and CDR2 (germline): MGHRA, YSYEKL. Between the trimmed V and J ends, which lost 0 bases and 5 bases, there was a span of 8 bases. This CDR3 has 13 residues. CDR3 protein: CASSQDLGDEQYF. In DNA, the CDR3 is TGCGCCAGCAGCCAAGATCTAGGGGACGAGCAGTACTTC.

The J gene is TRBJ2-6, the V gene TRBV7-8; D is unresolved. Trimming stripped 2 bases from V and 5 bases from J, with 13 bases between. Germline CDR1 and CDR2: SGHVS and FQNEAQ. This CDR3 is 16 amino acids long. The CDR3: CASSLLMSSRANVLTF. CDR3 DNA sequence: TGTGCCAGCAGCTTATTGATGAGTTCTAGGGCCAACGTCCTGACTTTC.

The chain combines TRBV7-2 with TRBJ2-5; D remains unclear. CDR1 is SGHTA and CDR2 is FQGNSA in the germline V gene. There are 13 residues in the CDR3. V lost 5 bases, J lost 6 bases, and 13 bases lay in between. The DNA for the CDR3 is TGTGCCAGCAGCCTCCCGCCCGACAAGACCCAGTACTTC. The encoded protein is CASSLPPDKTQYF. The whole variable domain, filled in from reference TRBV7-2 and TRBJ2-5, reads GAGVSQSPSNKVTEKGKDVELRCDPISGHTALYWYRQSLGQGLEFLIYFQGNSAPDKSGLPSDRFSAERTGGSVSTLTIQRTQQEDSAVYLCASSLPPDKTQYFGPGTRLLVL.

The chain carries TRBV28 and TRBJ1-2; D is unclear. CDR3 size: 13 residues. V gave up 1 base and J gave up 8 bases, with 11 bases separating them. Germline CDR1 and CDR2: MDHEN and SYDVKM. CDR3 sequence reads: CASSLSGRLGYTF. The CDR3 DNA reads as TGTGCCAGCAGTTTATCAGGCAGGTTGGGCTACACCTTC.

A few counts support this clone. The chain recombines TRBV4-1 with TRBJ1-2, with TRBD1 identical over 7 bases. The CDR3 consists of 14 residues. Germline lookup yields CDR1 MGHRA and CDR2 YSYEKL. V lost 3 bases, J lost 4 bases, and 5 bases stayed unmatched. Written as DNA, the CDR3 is TGCGCCAGCAGCCAGGAGACAGGGCTCTATGGCTACACCTTC. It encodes CASSQETGLYGYTF.